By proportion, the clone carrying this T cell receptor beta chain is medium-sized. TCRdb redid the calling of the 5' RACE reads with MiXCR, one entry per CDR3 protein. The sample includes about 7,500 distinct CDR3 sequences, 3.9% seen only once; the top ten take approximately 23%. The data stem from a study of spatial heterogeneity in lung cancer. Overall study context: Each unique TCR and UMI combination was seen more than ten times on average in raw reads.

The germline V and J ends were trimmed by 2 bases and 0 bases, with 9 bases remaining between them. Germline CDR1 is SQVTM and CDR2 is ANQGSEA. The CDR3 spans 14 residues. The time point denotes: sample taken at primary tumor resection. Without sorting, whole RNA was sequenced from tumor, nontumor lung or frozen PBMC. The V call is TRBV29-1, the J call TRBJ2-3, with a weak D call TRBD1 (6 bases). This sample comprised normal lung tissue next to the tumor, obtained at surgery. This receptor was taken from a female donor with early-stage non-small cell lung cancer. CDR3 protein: CSVEQGLSTDTQYF. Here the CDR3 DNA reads TGCAGCGTTGAACAGGGGCTTAGCACAGATACGCAGTATTTT.